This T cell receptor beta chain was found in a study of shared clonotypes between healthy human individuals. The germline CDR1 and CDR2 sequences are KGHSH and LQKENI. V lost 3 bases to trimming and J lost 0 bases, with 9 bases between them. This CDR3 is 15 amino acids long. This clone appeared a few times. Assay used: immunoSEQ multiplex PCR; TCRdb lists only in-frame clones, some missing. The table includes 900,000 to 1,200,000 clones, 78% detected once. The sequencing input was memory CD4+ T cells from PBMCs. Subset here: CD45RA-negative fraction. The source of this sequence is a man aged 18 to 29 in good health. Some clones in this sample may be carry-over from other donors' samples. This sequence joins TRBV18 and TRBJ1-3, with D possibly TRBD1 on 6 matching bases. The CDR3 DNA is TGTGCCAGCTCACCCGGACAGCACTCTGGAAACACCATATATTTT. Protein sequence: CASSPGQHSGNTIYF.